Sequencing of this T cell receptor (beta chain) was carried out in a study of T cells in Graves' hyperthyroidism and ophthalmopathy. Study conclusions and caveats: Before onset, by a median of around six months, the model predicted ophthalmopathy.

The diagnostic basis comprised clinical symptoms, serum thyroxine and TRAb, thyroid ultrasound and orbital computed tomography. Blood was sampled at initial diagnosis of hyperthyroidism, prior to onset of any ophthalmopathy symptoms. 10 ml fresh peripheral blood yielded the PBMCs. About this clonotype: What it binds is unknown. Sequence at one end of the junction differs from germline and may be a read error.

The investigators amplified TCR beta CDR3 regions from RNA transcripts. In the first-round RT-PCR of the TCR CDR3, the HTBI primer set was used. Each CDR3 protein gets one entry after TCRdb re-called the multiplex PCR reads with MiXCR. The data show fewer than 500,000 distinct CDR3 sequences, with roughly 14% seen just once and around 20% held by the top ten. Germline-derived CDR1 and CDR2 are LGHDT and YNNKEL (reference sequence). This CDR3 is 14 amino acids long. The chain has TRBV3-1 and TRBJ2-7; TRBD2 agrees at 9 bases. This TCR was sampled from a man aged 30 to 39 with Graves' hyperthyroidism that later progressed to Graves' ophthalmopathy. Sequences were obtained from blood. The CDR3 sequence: CAGSSRGGSYEQYF. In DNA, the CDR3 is TGTGCCGGCAGTTCGCGGGGGGGCTCCTACGAGCAGTACTTC.